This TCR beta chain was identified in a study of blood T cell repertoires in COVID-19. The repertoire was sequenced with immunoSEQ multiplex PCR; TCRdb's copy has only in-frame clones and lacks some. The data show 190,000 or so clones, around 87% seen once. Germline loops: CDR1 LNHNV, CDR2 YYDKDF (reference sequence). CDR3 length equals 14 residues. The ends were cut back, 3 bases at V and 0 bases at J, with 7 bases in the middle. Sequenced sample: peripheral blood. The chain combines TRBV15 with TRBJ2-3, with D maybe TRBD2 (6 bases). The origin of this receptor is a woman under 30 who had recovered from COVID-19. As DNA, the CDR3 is TGTGCCACCAGCAGGGGACTCAGCACAGATACGCAGTATTTT. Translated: CATSRGLSTDTQYF.